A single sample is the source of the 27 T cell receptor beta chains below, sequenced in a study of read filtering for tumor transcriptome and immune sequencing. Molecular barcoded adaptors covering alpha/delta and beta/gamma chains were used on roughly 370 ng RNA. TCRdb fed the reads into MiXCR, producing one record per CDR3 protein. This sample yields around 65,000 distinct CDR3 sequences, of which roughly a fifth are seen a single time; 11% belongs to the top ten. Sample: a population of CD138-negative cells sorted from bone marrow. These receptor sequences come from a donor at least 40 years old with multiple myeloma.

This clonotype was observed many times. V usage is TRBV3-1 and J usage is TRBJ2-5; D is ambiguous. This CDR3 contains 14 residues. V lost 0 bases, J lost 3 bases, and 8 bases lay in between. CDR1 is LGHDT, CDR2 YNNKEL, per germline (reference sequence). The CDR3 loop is CASSQDFTEETQYF. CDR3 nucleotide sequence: TGTGCCAGCAGCCAAGATTTTACGGAAGAGACCCAGTACTTC.

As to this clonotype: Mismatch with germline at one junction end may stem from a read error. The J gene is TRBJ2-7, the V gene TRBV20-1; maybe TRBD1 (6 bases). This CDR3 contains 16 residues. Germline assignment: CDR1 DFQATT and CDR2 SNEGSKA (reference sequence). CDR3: CGASRPTTGRMNEQYF. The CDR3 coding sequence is TGCGGTGCTAGCAGGCCGACGACAGGCCGGATGAACGAGCAGTACTTC.

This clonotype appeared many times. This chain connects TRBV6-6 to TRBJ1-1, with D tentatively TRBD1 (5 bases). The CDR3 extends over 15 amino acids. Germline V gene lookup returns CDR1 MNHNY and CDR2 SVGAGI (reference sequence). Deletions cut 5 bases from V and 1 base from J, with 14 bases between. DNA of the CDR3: TGTGCCAGCAGTCCCTGGAGGGGAGAGAACACTGAAGCTTTCTTT. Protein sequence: CASSPWRGENTEAFF.

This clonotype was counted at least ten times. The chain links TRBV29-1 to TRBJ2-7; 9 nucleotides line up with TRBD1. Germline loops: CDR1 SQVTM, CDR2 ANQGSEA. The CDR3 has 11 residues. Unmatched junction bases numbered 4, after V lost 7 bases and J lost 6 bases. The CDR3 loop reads CSAGTGPEQYF. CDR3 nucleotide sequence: TGCAGCGCCGGGACAGGGCCCGAGCAGTACTTC.

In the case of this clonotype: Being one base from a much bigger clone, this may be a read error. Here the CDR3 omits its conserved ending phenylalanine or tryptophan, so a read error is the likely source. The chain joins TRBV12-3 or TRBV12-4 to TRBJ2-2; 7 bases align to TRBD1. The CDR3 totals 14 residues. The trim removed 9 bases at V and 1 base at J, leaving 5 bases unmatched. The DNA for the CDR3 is TGTGCCAGTCGACAGGGTGGGAACACCGGGGAGCTGTTTCTT. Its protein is CASRQGGNTGELFL.

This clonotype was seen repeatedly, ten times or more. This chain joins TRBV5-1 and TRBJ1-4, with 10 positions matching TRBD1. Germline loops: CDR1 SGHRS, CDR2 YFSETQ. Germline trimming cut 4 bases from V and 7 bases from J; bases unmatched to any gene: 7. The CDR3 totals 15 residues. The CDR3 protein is CASSIDRGQSEKLFF. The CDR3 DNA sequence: TGCGCCAGCAGCATTGACAGGGGGCAGAGTGAAAAACTGTTTTTT.

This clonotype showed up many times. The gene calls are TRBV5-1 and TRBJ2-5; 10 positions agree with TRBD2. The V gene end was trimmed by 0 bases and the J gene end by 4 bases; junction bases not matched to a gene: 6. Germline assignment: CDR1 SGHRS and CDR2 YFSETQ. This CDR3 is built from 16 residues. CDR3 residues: CASSLDSGGASETQYF. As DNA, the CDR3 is TGCGCCAGCAGCTTGGACAGCGGGGGGGCCTCAGAGACCCAGTACTTC.

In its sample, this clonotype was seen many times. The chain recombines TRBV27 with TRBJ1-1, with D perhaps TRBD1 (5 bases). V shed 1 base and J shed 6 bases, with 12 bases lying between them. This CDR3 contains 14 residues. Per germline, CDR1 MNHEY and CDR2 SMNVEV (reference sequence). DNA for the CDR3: TGTGCCAGCAGTTTATTAGGGGCCAAATCTGAAGCTTTCTTT. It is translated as CASSLLGAKSEAFF.

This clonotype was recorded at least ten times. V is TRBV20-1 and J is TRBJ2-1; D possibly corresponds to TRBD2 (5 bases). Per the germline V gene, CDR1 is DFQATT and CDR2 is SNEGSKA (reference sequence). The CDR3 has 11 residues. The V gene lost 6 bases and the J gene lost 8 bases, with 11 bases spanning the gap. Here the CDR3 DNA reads TGCAGTGCCTCTACTAGAGATGAGCAGTTCTTC. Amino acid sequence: CSASTRDEQFF.

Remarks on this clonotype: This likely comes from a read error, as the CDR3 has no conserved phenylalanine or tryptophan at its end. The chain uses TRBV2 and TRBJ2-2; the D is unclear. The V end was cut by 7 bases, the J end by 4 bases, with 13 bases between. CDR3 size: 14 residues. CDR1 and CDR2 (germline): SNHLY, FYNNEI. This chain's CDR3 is CASNRVGPTGELFL. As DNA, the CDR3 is TGTGCCAGCAACCGGGTGGGTCCCACCGGGGAGCTGTTTCTC.

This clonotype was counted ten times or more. CDR3: CASSVDVNTGELFF. The CDR3, as DNA: TGTGCCAGCAGCGTAGACGTGAACACCGGGGAGCTGTTTTTT. V and J are TRBV9 and TRBJ2-2; no definite D call. CDR3 length: 14 residues. Trimming pared 0 bases from V and 1 base from J, leaving 4 bases between. The germline V gene has CDR1 SGDLS and CDR2 YYNGEE.

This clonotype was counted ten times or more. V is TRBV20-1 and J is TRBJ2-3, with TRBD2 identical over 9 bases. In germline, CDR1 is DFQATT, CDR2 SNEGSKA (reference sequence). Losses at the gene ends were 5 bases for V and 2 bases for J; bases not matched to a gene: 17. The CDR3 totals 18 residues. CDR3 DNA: TGCAGTGCTTCCCGAGGGGTAGCGGGGGCCCTTTCCACAGATACGCAGTATTTT. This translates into CSASRGVAGALSTDTQYF.

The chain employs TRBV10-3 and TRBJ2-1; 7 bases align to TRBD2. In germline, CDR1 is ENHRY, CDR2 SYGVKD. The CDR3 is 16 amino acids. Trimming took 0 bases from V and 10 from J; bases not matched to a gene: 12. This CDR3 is CAISESREWMYEEQFF. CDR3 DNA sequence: TGTGCCATCAGTGAGTCGCGGGAGTGGATGTACGAAGAGCAGTTCTTC.

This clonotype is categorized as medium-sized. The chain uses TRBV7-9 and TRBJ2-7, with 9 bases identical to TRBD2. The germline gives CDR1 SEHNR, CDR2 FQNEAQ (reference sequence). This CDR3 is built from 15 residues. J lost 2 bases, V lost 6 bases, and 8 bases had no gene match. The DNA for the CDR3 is TGTGCCAGCAGTCTTCTAGCGGGGATGCCCTACGAGCAGTACTTC. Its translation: CASSLLAGMPYEQYF.

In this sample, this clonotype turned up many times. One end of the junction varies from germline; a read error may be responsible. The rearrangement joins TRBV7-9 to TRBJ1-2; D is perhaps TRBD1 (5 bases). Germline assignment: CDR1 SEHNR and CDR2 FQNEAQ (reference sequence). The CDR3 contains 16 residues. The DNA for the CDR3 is TGTGCCAGCAGCCCGCGGGCAGCGAAAGACAGATTTGGCTATACCTTC. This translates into CASSPRAAKDRFGYTF.

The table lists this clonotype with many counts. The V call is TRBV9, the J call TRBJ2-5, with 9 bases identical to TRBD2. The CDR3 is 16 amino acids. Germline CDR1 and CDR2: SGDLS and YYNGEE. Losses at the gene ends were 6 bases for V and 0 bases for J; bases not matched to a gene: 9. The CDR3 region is CASTPAGGTNQETQYF. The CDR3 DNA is TGTGCCAGCACCCCCGCGGGGGGGACTAACCAAGAGACCCAGTACTTC.

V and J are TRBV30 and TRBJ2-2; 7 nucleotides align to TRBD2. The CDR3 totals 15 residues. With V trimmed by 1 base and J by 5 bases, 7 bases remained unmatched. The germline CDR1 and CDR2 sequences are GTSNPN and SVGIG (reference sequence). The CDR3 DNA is TGTGCCTGGAGTGGTATCGGGAGGACGACCGGGGAGCTGTTTTTT. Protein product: CAWSGIGRTTGELFF.

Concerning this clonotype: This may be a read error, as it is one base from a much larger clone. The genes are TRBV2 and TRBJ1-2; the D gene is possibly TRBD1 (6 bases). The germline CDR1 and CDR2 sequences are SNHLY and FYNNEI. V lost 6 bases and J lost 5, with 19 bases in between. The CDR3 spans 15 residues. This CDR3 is CASSAPGAAPYGYTF. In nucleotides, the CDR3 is TGTGCCAGCAGCGCCCCAGGGGCCGCCCCTTATGGCTACACCTTC.

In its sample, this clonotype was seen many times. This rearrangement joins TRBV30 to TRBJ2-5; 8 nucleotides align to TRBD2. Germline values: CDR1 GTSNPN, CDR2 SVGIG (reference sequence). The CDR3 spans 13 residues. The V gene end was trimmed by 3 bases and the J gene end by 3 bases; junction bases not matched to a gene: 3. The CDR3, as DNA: TGTGCCTGGAGCGGAGCGGGGGAAGAGACCCAGTACTTC. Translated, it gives CAWSGAGEETQYF.

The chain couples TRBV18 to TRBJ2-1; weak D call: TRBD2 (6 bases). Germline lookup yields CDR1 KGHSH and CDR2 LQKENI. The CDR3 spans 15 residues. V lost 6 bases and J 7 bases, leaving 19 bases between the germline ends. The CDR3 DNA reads TGTGCCAGCTCTTCCCGCAGGGCAGGGAGGAATGAGCAGTTCTTC. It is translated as CASSSRRAGRNEQFF.

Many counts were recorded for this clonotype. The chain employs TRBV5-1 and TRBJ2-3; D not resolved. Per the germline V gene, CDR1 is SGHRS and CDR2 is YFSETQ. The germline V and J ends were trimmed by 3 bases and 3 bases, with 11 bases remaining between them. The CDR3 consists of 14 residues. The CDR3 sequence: CASSSQGGTDTQYF. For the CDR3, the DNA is TGCGCCAGCAGCTCACAAGGCGGTACAGATACGCAGTATTTT.

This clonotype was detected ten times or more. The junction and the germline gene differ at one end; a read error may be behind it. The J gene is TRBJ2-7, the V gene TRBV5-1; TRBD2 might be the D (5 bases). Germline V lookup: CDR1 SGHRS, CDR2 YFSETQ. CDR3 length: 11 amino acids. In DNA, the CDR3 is TGTGCCAGCAGCCGAGGGTACGAGCAGTACTTC. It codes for CASSRGYEQYF.

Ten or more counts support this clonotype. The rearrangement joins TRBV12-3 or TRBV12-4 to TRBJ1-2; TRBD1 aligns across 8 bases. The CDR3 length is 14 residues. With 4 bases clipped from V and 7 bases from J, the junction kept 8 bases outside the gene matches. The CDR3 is CASSWEGTGTGYTF. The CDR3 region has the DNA TGTGCCAGCAGTTGGGAGGGGACAGGTACTGGCTACACCTTC.

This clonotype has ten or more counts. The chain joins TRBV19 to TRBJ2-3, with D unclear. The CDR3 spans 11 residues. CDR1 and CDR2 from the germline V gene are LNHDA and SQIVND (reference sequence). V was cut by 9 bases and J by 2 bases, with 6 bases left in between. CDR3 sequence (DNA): TGTGCCAGCAGCCACACAGATACGCAGTATTTT. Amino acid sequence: CASSHTDTQYF.

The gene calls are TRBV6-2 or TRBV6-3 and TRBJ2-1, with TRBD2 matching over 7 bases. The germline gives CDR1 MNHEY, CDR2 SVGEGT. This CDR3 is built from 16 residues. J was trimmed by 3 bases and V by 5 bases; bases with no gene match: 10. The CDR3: CASSLLLGGDYNEQFF. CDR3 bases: TGTGCCAGCAGTCTCCTGTTGGGGGGGGACTACAATGAGCAGTTCTTC.

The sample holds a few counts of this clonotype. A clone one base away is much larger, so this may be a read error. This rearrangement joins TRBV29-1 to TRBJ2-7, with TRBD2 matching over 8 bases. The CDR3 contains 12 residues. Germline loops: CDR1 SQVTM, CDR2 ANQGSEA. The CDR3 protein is CCAGLEGYEQYF. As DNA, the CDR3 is TGCTGCGCGGGACTAGAAGGTTACGAGCAGTACTTC.

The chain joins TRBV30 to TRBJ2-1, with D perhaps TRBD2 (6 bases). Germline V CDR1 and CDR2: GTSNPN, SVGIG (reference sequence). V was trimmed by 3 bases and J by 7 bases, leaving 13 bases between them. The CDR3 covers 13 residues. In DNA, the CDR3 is TGTGCCTGGAGGGGGGGAGGTATAAATGAGCAGTTCTTC. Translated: CAWRGGGINEQFF.